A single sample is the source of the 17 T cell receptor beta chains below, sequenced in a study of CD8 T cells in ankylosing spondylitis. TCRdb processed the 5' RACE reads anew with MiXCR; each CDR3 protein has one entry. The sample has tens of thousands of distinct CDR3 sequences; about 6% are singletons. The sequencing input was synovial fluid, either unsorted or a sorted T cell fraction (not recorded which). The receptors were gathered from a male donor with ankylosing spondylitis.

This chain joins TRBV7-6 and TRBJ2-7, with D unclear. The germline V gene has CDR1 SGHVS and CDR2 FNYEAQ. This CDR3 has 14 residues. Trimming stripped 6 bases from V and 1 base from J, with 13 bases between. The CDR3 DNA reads TGTGCCAGCAGTCAAGGGTGGCAGTCCTACGAGCAGTACTTC. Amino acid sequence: CASSQGWQSYEQYF.

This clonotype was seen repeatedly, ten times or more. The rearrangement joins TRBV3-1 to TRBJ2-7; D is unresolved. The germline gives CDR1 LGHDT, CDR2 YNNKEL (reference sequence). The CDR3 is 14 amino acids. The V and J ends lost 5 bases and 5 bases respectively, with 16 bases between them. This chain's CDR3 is CASSTPGWVDEQYF. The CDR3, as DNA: TGTGCCAGCAGCACACCCGGTTGGGTCGACGAGCAGTACTTC.

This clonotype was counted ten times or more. CDR3 nucleotide sequence: TGCAGCGTTTCCCGGACAGGGGAAATGAACACTGAAGCTTTCTTT. The encoded protein is CSVSRTGEMNTEAFF. The chain employs TRBV29-1 and TRBJ1-1; 9 bases map to TRBD1. This CDR3 region has 15 residues. After removal of 5 bases from V and 0 bases from J, the junction contained 7 bases not matched to a gene. The germline gives CDR1 SQVTM, CDR2 ANQGSEA.

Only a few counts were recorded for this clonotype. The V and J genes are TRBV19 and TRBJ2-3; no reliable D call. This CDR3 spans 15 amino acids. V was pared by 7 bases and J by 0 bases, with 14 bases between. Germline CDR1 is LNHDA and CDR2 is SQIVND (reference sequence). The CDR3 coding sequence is TGTGCCAGTACTGATCGGCACCCTAGCACAGATACGCAGTATTTT. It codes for CASTDRHPSTDTQYF.

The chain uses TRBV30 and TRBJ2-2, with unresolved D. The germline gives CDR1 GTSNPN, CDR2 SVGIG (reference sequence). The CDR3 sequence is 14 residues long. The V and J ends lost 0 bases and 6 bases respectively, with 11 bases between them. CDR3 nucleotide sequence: TGTGCCTGGAGTGTACAACCCACCGCCGGGGAGCTGTTTTTT. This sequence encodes CAWSVQPTAGELFF.

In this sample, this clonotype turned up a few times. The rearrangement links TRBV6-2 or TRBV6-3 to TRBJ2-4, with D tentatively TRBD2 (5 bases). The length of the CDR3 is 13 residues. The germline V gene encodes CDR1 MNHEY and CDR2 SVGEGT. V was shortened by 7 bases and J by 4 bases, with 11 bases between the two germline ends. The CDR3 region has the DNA TGTGCCAGCATGGCTAGCAGTAAAAACATTCAGTACTTC. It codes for CASMASSKNIQYF.

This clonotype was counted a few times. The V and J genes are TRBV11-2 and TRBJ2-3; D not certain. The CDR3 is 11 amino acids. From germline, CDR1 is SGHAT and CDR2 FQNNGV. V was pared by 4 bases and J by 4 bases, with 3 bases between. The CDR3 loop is CASSSADTQYF. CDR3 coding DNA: TGTGCCAGCAGCTCGGCAGATACGCAGTATTTT.

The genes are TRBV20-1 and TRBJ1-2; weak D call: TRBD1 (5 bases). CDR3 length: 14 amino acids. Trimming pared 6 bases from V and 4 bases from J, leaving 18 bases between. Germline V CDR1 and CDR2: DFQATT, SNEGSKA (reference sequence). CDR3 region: CSAEPTWGSYGYTF. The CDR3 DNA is TGCAGTGCAGAACCTACGTGGGGCAGCTATGGCTACACCTTC.

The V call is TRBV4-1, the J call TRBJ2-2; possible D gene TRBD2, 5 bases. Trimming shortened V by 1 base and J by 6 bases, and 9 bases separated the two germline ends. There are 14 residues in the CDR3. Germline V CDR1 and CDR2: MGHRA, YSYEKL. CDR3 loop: CASSQVEVPGELFF. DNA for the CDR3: TGCGCCAGCAGCCAAGTGGAGGTCCCCGGGGAGCTGTTTTTT.

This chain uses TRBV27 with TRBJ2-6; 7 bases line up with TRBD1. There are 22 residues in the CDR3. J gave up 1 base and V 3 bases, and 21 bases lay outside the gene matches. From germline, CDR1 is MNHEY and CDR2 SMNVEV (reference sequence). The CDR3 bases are TGTGCCAGCAGTTTTTCCCGACCGGGACAGCAGCCTGTTAGGTCTGGGGCCAACGTCCTGACTTTC. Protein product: CASSFSRPGQQPVRSGANVLTF.

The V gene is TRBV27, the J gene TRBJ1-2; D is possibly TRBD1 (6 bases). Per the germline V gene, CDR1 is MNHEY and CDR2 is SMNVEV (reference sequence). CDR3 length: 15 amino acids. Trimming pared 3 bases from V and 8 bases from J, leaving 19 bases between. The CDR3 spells CASSFGPTGSGGYTF. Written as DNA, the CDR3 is TGTGCCAGCAGTTTCGGCCCGACAGGATCTGGGGGCTACACCTTC.

The CDR3 nucleotides are TGTGCCAGCAGCCAAGAGACTAGCGGTTTCACAGATACGCAGTATTTT. It specifies CASSQETSGFTDTQYF. The chain has TRBV3-1 and TRBJ2-3; TRBD2 aligns across 9 bases. The CDR3 is 16 residues long. V lost 0 bases and J lost 2; bases outside the gene matches: 3. The germline V gene encodes CDR1 LGHDT and CDR2 YNNKEL (reference sequence).

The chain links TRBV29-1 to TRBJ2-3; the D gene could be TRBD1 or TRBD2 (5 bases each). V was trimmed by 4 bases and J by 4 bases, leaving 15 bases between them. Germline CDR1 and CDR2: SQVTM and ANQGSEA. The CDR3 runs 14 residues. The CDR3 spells CSVVGNLGADTQYF. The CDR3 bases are TGCAGCGTTGTGGGCAACCTGGGGGCAGATACGCAGTATTTT.

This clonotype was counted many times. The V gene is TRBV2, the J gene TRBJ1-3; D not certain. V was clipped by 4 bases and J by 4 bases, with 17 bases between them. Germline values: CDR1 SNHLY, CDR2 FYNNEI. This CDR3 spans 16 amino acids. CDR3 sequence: CASSVEELRLGNTIYF. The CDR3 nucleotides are TGTGCCAGCAGTGTGGAAGAACTCCGGCTCGGAAACACCATATATTTT.

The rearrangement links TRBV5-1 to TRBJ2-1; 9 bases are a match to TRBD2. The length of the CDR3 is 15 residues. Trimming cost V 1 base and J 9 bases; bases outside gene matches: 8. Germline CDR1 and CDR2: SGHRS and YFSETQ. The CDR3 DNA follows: TGCGCCAGCAGCTTGATTCGGCGGGAGGGAGGTGAGCAGTTCTTC. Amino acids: CASSLIRREGGEQFF.

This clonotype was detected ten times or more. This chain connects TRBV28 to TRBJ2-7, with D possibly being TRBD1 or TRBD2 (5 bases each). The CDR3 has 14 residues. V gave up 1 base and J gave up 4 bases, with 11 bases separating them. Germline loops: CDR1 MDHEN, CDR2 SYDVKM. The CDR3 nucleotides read TGTGCCAGCAGTTTATATGGGGACGGTTACGAGCAGTACTTC. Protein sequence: CASSLYGDGYEQYF. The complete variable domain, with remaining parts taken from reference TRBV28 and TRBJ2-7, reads DVKVTQSSRYLVKRTGEKVFLECVQDMDHENMFWYRQDPGLGLRLIYFSYDVKMKEKGDIPEGYSVSREKKERFSLILESASTNQTSMYLCASSLYGDGYEQYFGPGTRLTVT.

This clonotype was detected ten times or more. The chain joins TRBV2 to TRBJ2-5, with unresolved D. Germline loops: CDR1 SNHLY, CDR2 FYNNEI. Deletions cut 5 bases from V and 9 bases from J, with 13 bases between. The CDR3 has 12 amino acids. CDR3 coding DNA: TGTGCCAGCAGTCTCTTCGGGTCGGCCCAGTACTTC. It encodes CASSLFGSAQYF.